The source of this T cell receptor (beta chain) is a study of cytomegalovirus exposure and HLA in healthy donors. Study results and limitations: TCR beta sequences numbering some 17,000 were associated with HLA alleles at 0.05 false discovery rate in a later analysis.

With regard to this clone: Its specificity is unknown.

Germline V gives CDR1 LGHNA, CDR2 YSLEER. J gave up 6 bases and V 4 bases, and 9 bases lay outside the gene matches. The CDR3 is 15 residues long. PCR used 60 Vbeta primers and 13 Jbeta primers. Assay used: immunoSEQ multiplex PCR; TCRdb lists only in-frame clones, some missing. The sample consists of about 180,000 clones, about 80% of them appearing once. V gene TRBV4-3 combines with J gene TRBJ1-5; 7 nucleotides align to TRBD1. This TCR derives from a man aged 18-30 years in good health and CMV-seronegative. Material for sequencing was PBMCs. CDR3 DNA sequence: TGCGCCAGCAGCCGATTGACAGGGACGGTTCAGCCCCAGCATTTT. It translates to CASSRLTGTVQPQHF.